This passage covers 26 T cell receptor beta chains from one sample sequenced in a study of blood T cells in healthy people across ages (dated by TCRdb to the mid-2010s). Libraries were made using 5' RACE. The run used an Illumina HiSeq 2500. A second about 7 to 11 cycle PCR used a sample-barcoded 5' primer and a J-beta primer mix. TCRdb trimmed public reads at Q25 via fastp, called clones via MiXCR and kept in-frame beta chains. Every distinct CDR3 protein forms one entry, paired with its most common genes and DNA. This sample comprises 1.5 million to 2 million distinct CDR3 sequences, roughly 28% of them detected only once. The ten top clones hold 6.5% to 8.5% of the sample. Sequencing input: blood. These receptors all come from a woman between 25 and 40 years old in good health.

The chain combines TRBV12-5 with TRBJ1-1; the match to TRBD1 covers 7 bases. CDR3 size: 16 residues. Trimming at V came to 6 bases and at J to 1 base, leaving 11 bases not matched to a gene. The V gene's germline CDR1 is LGHNT and CDR2 FRNRAP. CDR3 DNA: TGTGCTAGTGGCGCCTTACCCGGGACAGCGAACACTGAAGCTTTCTTT. Protein sequence: CASGALPGTANTEAFF.

This clonotype was seen ten or more times. The rearrangement uses TRBV7-2 and TRBJ2-7; 7 nucleotides align to TRBD2. The V gene end was trimmed by 6 bases and the J gene end by 3 bases; junction bases not matched to a gene: 11. The CDR3 runs 15 residues. CDR1 is SGHTA, CDR2 FQGNSA, per germline. The DNA of the CDR3 is TGTGCCAGCAGTTCCGGGCTAGCGGTCAGCTACGAGCAGTACTTC. Translating it yields CASSSGLAVSYEQYF.

About this clonotype: One junction end disagrees with the germline gene, perhaps due to a read error. The CDR3 region is CASSPNPGQAQESQYF. DNA for the CDR3: TGCGCCAGCAGCCCGAACCCCGGGCAGGCGCAAGAGTCCCAGTACTTC. The rearrangement uses TRBV5-1 and TRBJ2-5; D call uncertain. CDR1 SGHRS and CDR2 YFSETQ come from the germline V gene. This CDR3 is built from 16 residues. The variable domain in full, completed from reference TRBV5-1 and TRBJ2-5, reads KAGVTQTPRYLIKTRGQQVTLSCSPISGHRSVSWYQQTPGQGLQFLFEYFSETQRNKGNFPGRFSGRQFSNSRSEMNVSTLELGDSALYLCASSPNPGQAQESQYFGPGTRLLVL.

This chain links TRBV12-3 or TRBV12-4 with TRBJ1-1; D ambiguous. V was shortened by 1 base and J by 8 bases, with 11 bases between the two germline ends. CDR3 length: 13 residues. CDR3 protein: CASSLGQLQEAFF. The CDR3 nucleotides are TGTGCCAGCAGTTTAGGGCAGCTCCAGGAAGCTTTCTTT.

The chain uses TRBV12-3 or TRBV12-4 and TRBJ2-1; D is possibly TRBD1 or TRBD2 (5 bases each). CDR3 size: 15 residues. Trimming removed 6 bases at V and 10 bases at J, with 22 bases between. Written as DNA, the CDR3 is TGTGCCAGCAGGCCTCTAGGGGCGGTGGGGGTCGAGCAGTTCTTC. Its protein product is CASRPLGAVGVEQFF.

The rearrangement uses TRBV18 and TRBJ2-7, with D perhaps matching TRBD2 (5 bases). The V gene lost 2 bases and the J gene lost 4 bases, with 9 bases spanning the gap. The CDR3 has 13 residues. CDR1 is KGHSH and CDR2 is LQKENI in the germline V gene. The CDR3 DNA reads TGTGCCAGCTCACCAGGACTCCGATACGAGCAGTACTTC. Translation: CASSPGLRYEQYF.

The table lists this clonotype with a few counts. This rearrangement joins TRBV7-9 to TRBJ2-3; D ambiguous. Trimming took off 4 bases at V and 4 bases at J, with 9 bases between the two ends. This CDR3 is 13 amino acids long. CDR1 and CDR2 from the germline V gene are SEHNR and FQNEAQ (reference sequence). CDR3 nucleotide sequence: TGTGCCAGCAGCTCCGTCGAAGCAGATACGCAGTATTTT. The encoded protein is CASSSVEADTQYF.

The genes are TRBV20-1 and TRBJ2-7, with TRBD2 matching 9 bases. Trimming at V came to 0 bases and at J to 3 bases, leaving 6 bases not matched to a gene. The germline V gene has CDR1 DFQATT and CDR2 SNEGSKA (reference sequence). This CDR3 is built from 15 residues. CDR3 bases: TGCAGTGCTAGAGACCCCACGACTAGCGGCTACGAGCAGTACTTC. Its protein is CSARDPTTSGYEQYF.

The V gene is TRBV19, the J gene TRBJ2-4, with 7 bases identical to TRBD2. The J segment lost 6 bases and the V segment lost 5 bases, leaving 7 bases of the junction unmatched. Looked up from germline, CDR1 is LNHDA and CDR2 is SQIVND (reference sequence). This CDR3 spans 14 amino acids. The CDR3 DNA is TGTGCCAGTAGTCCCCGGGGAGGGTTAAACATTCAGTACTTC. Its translation is CASSPRGGLNIQYF.

The rearrangement links TRBV7-2 to TRBJ2-7; 13 positions agree with TRBD2. The germline V gene encodes CDR1 SGHTA and CDR2 FQGNSA. The CDR3 has 16 residues. Trimming removed 4 bases from V and 4 bases from J; junction bases left unmatched: 7. The CDR3 DNA reads as TGTGCCAGCAGCTCCCGGACTAGCGGGAGCGGTTACGAGCAGTACTTC. Protein product: CASSSRTSGSGYEQYF.

This clonotype was observed a few times. The chain joins TRBV20-1 to TRBJ1-1; D unclear. The germline gives CDR1 DFQATT, CDR2 SNEGSKA (reference sequence). The CDR3 consists of 15 residues. The germline V and J ends were trimmed by 1 base and 8 bases, with 20 bases remaining between them. The CDR3 region has the DNA TGCAGTGCTAGAGGAATAAGTGGGTGGTTGGGCGAAGCTTTCTTT. Amino acid sequence: CSARGISGWLGEAFF.

A word on this clonotype: A single base separates this from a much larger clone, so it may be a read error. CDR3 sequence: CSARDLDYSTYEQFF. The CDR3 region has the DNA TGCAGTGCTAGAGATTTGGATTATTCGACCTACGAGCAGTTCTTC. V gene TRBV20-1 combines with J gene TRBJ2-1; no clear D. The CDR3 has 15 residues. Looked up from germline, CDR1 is DFQATT and CDR2 is SNEGSKA (reference sequence). V was clipped by 0 bases and J by 10 bases, with 19 bases between them.

This chain connects TRBV20-1 to TRBJ1-1; TRBD1 aligns across 7 bases. Germline V CDR1 and CDR2: DFQATT, SNEGSKA (reference sequence). V lost 1 base, J lost 6 bases, and 17 bases stayed unmatched. This CDR3 has 17 residues. In DNA form, the CDR3 reads TGCAGTGCTAGAGGAGAGGGGGCCCTTTTAGTAGACGCTGAAGCTTTCTTT. Translation: CSARGEGALLVDAEAFF.

The table lists this clonotype with a few counts. The CDR3 spells CASTRGGNNEKLFF. The CDR3 DNA follows: TGTGCCAGCACCCGGGGGGGCAATAATGAAAAACTGTTTTTT. J is TRBJ1-4 and V is TRBV6-6, with D possibly being TRBD1 (6 bases). The CDR3 consists of 14 residues. With 7 bases removed from V and 4 bases from J, the gap between germline ends came to 13 bases. Per germline, CDR1 MNHNY and CDR2 SVGAGI (reference sequence).

Turning to this clonotype: The junction and the germline gene differ at one end; a read error may be behind it. V and J are TRBV18 and TRBJ2-5; D perhaps matches TRBD2 (5 bases). This CDR3 comprises 13 residues. Germline assignment: CDR1 KGHSH and CDR2 LQKENI. The CDR3 sequence: CAGSTSAQETQYF. In nucleotides, the CDR3 is TGTGCCGGCTCAACTAGTGCTCAAGAGACCCAGTACTTC.

About this clonotype itself: At one of its ends the junction is not consistent with the germline gene, which may arise from a read error. The V call is TRBV6-6, the J call TRBJ1-2, with D maybe TRBD1 (6 bases). The CDR3 has 14 residues. In germline, CDR1 is MNHNY, CDR2 SVGAGI (reference sequence). CDR3: CAGSYPTGNYGYTF. The CDR3 DNA reads TGTGCCGGCAGTTACCCTACAGGGAACTATGGCTACACCTTC.

In its sample, this clonotype was seen a few times. The chain links TRBV24-1 to TRBJ2-5, with 10 nucleotides matching TRBD1. The CDR3 covers 14 residues. Losses at the gene ends were 3 bases for V and 9 bases for J; bases not matched to a gene: 6. The germline V gene has CDR1 KGHDR and CDR2 SFDVKD. DNA of the CDR3: TGTGCCACCAGTGATACCGGGACAGGGGACGCCCAGTACTTC. Translation: CATSDTGTGDAQYF.

This clonotype was picked up a small number of times. The J gene is TRBJ2-7, the V gene TRBV19; D possibly corresponds to TRBD1 (5 bases). V lost 7 bases and J 5 bases, leaving 15 bases between the germline ends. The CDR3 length is 13 residues. The germline V gene encodes CDR1 LNHDA and CDR2 SQIVND (reference sequence). The CDR3, as DNA: TGTGCCAGTAAAAAGCCAGGGTACCACGAGCAGTACTTC. It encodes CASKKPGYHEQYF.

This clonotype was counted a few times. A read error is possible here, since a much larger clone lies one base away. V usage is TRBV4-3 and J usage is TRBJ2-7; 11 bases line up with TRBD1. V gave up 2 bases and J gave up 4 bases; unmatched junction bases: 4. The CDR3 is 15 residues long. CDR1 and CDR2 from the germline V gene are LGHNA and YSLEER. The CDR3 region is CASSQRGQGVYEQYF. The CDR3 DNA reads TGCGCCAGCAGCCAAAGGGGACAGGGGGTTTACGAGCAGTACTTC.

This clonotype was seen a single time. This is likely a read error, given that the CDR3 carries no conserved phenylalanine or tryptophan at its end. The chain recombines TRBV2 with TRBJ2-5, with 9 bases fitting TRBD2. Germline V lookup: CDR1 SNHLY, CDR2 FYNNEI. V lost 6 bases to trimming and J lost 2 bases; unmatched junction nucleotides: 1. This CDR3 has 13 residues. CDR3 sequence (DNA): TGTGCCAGCAGGAGCGGGGGGCAAGAGACCCAGTACTCC. It is translated as CASRSGGQETQYS.

This clonotype has just a few counts. This sequence joins TRBV5-5 and TRBJ1-4, with D unclear. In germline, CDR1 is SGHKS, CDR2 YYEKEE (reference sequence). V lost 4 bases to trimming and J lost 0 bases, with 10 bases between them. CDR3 length equals 15 residues. This CDR3 reads CASSLLRSTNEKLFF. The CDR3 nucleotides are TGTGCCAGCAGCCTTCTCAGGTCAACTAATGAAAAACTGTTTTTT.

The rearrangement links TRBV29-1 to TRBJ1-5; D call uncertain. V dropped 7 bases and J dropped 5 bases, with 15 bases sitting between them. Germline V gives CDR1 SQVTM, CDR2 ANQGSEA. The CDR3 loop spans 13 amino acids. CDR3: CSAVVDGDQPQHF. CDR3 nucleotides: TGCAGCGCCGTCGTAGACGGTGATCAGCCCCAGCATTTT.

This clonotype was seen a handful of times. The rearrangement uses TRBV2 and TRBJ2-2; the match to TRBD1 covers 8 bases. Germline CDR1 SNHLY, CDR2 FYNNEI. This CDR3 contains 15 residues. The J segment lost 4 bases and the V segment lost 2 bases, leaving 3 bases of the junction unmatched. CDR3: CASSEQGASTGELFF. The CDR3 DNA reads TGTGCCAGCAGTGAACAGGGGGCTAGCACCGGGGAGCTGTTTTTT.

The chain links TRBV10-3 to TRBJ1-2, with unresolved D. The CDR3 spans 15 residues. The V gene lost 2 bases and the J gene lost 3 bases, with 13 bases spanning the gap. The germline V gene has CDR1 ENHRY and CDR2 SYGVKD. CDR3 protein: CAISEGLRPDYGYTF. In DNA form, the CDR3 reads TGTGCCATCAGTGAGGGACTCCGGCCTGACTATGGCTACACCTTC.

This clonotype appeared a few times. V and J are TRBV12-3 or TRBV12-4 and TRBJ2-3; 9 bases are shared with TRBD2. V gave up 3 bases and J gave up 4 bases; unmatched junction bases: 5. The CDR3 length is 15 residues. This CDR3 is CASSFGLASADTQYF. CDR3 DNA: TGTGCCAGCAGTTTTGGACTAGCGAGCGCAGATACGCAGTATTTT.

This clonotype was picked up one time. This chain joins TRBV10-3 and TRBJ1-1; a possible D gene is TRBD1 (5 bases). V was pared by 6 bases and J by 5 bases, with 16 bases between. Germline lookup yields CDR1 ENHRY and CDR2 SYGVKD. The CDR3 has 14 residues. The CDR3 DNA follows: TGTGCCATCAGCGAAATCGAGGGGTTAACTGAAGCTTTCTTT. It translates to CAISEIEGLTEAFF.